These 3 T cell receptor beta chains were sequenced from one sample in a study of shared clonotypes between healthy human individuals. TCRdb's copy holds only in-frame clones and misses some; the assay was immunoSEQ multiplex PCR. The table has millions of clones, about 95% seen once; the top ten hold about 1.1%. CD8 cells classed as naive were CD45RO-negative and positively selected for CCR7, excluding terminally differentiated effector memory CD45RA+ cells. Specimen: naive CD8+ T cells sorted from blood. The source is a man aged 18 to 35 in good health.

V gene TRBV11-2 combines with J gene TRBJ2-7; possible D gene TRBD2, 6 bases. The CDR3 extends over 18 amino acids. Germline V gene data show CDR1 as SGHAT and CDR2 as FQNNGV. Trimming removed 0 bases at V and 5 bases at J, with 23 bases between. In nucleotides, the CDR3 is TGTGCCAGCAGCTTAGAGGGACTCGATTTCCTCGGAGTCGACGAGCAGTACTTC. Translation gives CASSLEGLDFLGVDEQYF.

The chain couples TRBV2 to TRBJ2-1; TRBD2 agrees at 13 bases. The germline V gene has CDR1 SNHLY and CDR2 FYNNEI. This CDR3 is built from 15 residues. Trimming at V came to 6 bases and at J to 4 bases, leaving 3 bases not matched to a gene. CDR3 in DNA: TGTGCCAGCAGCCAGGGACTAGCGGGGTACAATGAGCAGTTCTTC. Its protein is CASSQGLAGYNEQFF.

The V and J genes are TRBV9 and TRBJ2-2, with 10 bases aligning to TRBD1. The germline V gene has CDR1 SGDLS and CDR2 YYNGEE. V was clipped by 6 bases and J by 5 bases; unmatched bases: 7. The CDR3 length is 15 residues. CDR3 sequence reads: CASTLTGGDTGELFF. The CDR3 DNA follows: TGTGCCAGCACTCTGACAGGGGGCGATACCGGGGAGCTGTTTTTT.